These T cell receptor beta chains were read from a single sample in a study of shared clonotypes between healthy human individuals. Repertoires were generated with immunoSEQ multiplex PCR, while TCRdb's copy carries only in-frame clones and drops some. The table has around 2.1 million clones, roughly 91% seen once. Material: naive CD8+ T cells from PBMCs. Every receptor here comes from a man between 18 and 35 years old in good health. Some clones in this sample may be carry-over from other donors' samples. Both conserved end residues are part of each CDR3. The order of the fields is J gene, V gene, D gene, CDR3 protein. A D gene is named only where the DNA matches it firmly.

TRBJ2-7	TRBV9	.	CASSVVDGALDEQYF
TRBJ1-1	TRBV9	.	CASSEGGGRSEAFF
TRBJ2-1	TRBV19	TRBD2	CASSIAGLAFNEQFF
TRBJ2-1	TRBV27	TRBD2	CASSPWTSGKSNEQFF
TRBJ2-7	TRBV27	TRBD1	CASIPRGQGAYEQYF
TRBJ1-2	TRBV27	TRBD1	CASSGAGQGGEGYTF
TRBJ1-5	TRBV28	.	CASSWGSSPYSNQPQHF
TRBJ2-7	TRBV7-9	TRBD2	CASSPPGTSGTSSYEQYF
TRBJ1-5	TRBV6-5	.	CASSYSGGSNQPQHF
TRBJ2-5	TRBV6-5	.	CASSYLSSQETQYF
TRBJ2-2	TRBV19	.	CASTGQGPGGELFF
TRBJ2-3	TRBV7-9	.	CASSASSQVTDTQYF
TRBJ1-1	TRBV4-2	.	CASSPRDTLNTEAFF
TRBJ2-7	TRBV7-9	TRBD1	CASSLARTGDEQYF
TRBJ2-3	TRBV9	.	CASSAWGRGSDTQYF
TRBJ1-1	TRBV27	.	CASSLYPAGPVSPAFF
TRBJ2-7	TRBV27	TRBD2	CASSPTAGGGYEQYF
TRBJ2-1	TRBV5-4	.	CASSLAGVEQFF
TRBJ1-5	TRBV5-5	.	CASSYGRMRNQPQHF
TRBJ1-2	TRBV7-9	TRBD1	CASSLGTGMAGYTF
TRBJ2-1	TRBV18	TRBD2	CASSPSGTRALNEQFF
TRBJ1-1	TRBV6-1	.	CASSEGARGHTEAFF
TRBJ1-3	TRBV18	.	CASRGDGNTIYF
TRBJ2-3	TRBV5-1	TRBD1	CASKTGTGYTDTQYF
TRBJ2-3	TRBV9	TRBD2	CASSVGTSGRVTDTQYF
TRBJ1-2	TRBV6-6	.	CASSYPGFLANYGYTF
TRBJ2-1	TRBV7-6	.	CASSLNRLFDNEQFF
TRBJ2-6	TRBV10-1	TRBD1	CASIVKLDRWPSGANVLTF
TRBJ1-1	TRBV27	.	CASSPHPGTANTEAFF
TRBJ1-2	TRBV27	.	CASSIEGVSGYTF
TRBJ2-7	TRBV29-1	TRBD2	CSVEGLAGVVYEQYF
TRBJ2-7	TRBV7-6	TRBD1	CASSPDRGREQYF
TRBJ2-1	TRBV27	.	CASSFPGSGLSSYNEQFF
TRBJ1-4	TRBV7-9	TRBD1	CASSSYRGPENEKLFF
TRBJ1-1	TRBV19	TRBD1	CASSKDRGRNTEAFF
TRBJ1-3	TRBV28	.	CASHLRGGSGNTIYF
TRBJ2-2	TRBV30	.	CAWSVLSGNTGELFF